One and the same sample provided the 8 T cell receptor beta chains below, sequenced in a study of T cells in Graves' hyperthyroidism and ophthalmopathy. Researchers amplified the TCR beta CDR3 regions from RNA transcripts. During a first-round RT-PCR of the TCR CDR3, the HTBI primer set was used. In TCRdb, the multiplex PCR reads were re-called with MiXCR into one record per CDR3 protein. The sample lists approximately 700,000 distinct CDR3 sequences; roughly 46% were seen once. What was sequenced was peripheral blood or thyroid tissue (not recorded which). The source is an adult man with Graves' disease, either hyperthyroidism or ophthalmopathy (not recorded which).

Remarks on this clonotype: Possible read error: a much larger clone is one base away. This chain connects TRBV2 to TRBJ1-5, with a possible D match to TRBD1 (5 bases). Germline CDR1 SNHLY, CDR2 FYNNEI. The CDR3 has 13 residues. CDR3 amino acids: CTSSPGLGQPQHF. The CDR3 nucleotides are TGTACCAGCAGCCCAGGGTTGGGTCAGCCCCAGCATTTT.

With regard to this clonotype: Germline is not matched at one junction end, which may reflect a read error. The CDR3 DNA is TGTGCCAGCAGTGACCAAAAGACCCAGTACTTC. This sequence encodes CASSDQKTQYF. The V call is TRBV6-1, the J call TRBJ2-5, with D hard to call. This CDR3 is 11 amino acids long. Per the germline V gene, CDR1 is MNHNS and CDR2 is SASEGT.

The chain is built from TRBV11-2 and TRBJ2-7, with 11 positions matching TRBD1. The CDR3 covers 16 residues. V lost 1 base, J lost 3 bases, and 5 bases stayed unmatched. Germline CDR1 is SGHAT and CDR2 is FQNNGV. The CDR3 region has the DNA TGTGCCAGCAGCTTAGGGACAGGGGGCCTCTTCTACGAGCAGTACTTC. Translation: CASSLGTGGLFYEQYF.

This clonotype was found a few times. This CDR3 reads CASSKGQGAASGNTIYF. As DNA, the CDR3 is TGCGCCAGCAGCAAGGGACAGGGGGCAGCCTCTGGAAACACCATATATTTT. The chain combines TRBV5-1 with TRBJ1-3; the match to TRBD1 covers 12 bases. The CDR3 is 17 residues long. CDR1 SGHRS and CDR2 YFSETQ come from the germline V gene. V gave up 4 bases and J gave up 0 bases; unmatched junction bases: 5.

J is TRBJ1-2 and V is TRBV20-1; 10 bases agree with TRBD1. CDR1 is DFQATT and CDR2 is SNEGSKA in the germline V gene (reference sequence). This CDR3 spans 13 amino acids. Unmatched junction bases numbered 9, after V lost 6 bases and J lost 8 bases. CDR3 region: CSAMTGTGDGYTF. In DNA form, the CDR3 reads TGCAGTGCGATGACCGGGACAGGGGACGGCTACACCTTC.

This clonotype occurred many times. The chain joins TRBV2 to TRBJ2-7; 12 nucleotides align to TRBD2. CDR1 is SNHLY, CDR2 FYNNEI, per germline. There are 15 residues in the CDR3. Trimming took 7 bases from V and 5 from J; bases not matched to a gene: 9. The CDR3, as DNA: TGTGCCAGCATCCCGGGACTAGCGGGTCTCCACGAGCAGTACTTC. This translates into CASIPGLAGLHEQYF.

As for this clonotype: A much larger clone sits a single nucleotide away, making a read error possible. The V and J genes are TRBV29-1 and TRBJ1-1, with D hard to call. The CDR3 contains 13 residues. V was pared by 3 bases and J by 4 bases, with 12 bases between. The germline V gene encodes CDR1 SQVTM and CDR2 ANQGSEA. CDR3 bases: TGCAGCGTTGATCCGCTTAACAGCACTGAAGCTTTCTTT. Encoded protein: CSVDPLNSTEAFF.

This clonotype was observed once. It is likely a read error, because the conserved phenylalanine at the end of the CDR3 is missing. The genes are TRBV2 and TRBJ2-5; D call uncertain. Trimming removed 0 bases at V and 4 bases at J, with 3 bases between. CDR1 and CDR2 (germline): SNHLY, FYNNEI. This CDR3 has 12 residues. Here the CDR3 reads CASSEARETQYS. CDR3 nucleotide sequence: TGTGCCAGCAGTGAAGCGCGAGAGACCCAGTACTCC.